This T cell receptor (beta chain) was sequenced for a study of identical twins. CDR3 length: 13 amino acids. The ends were cut back, 9 bases at V and 1 base at J, with 10 bases in the middle. CDR1 and CDR2 from the germline V gene are SGHRS and YFSETQ. TCRdb re-called the 5' RACE reads with MiXCR, one entry per CDR3 protein. This repertoire shows around 500,000 distinct CDR3 sequences, more than 13% found once; its top ten account for around 0.57%. This clonotype was found many times. Separately, the same data were catalogued under a study of yellow fever vaccine responses in identical twins.

The sequence was obtained from a woman aged 18-35 years in good health. The specimen sequenced was CD4+ T cells sorted from blood. V and J are TRBV5-1 and TRBJ2-2; weak D call: TRBD1 (6 bases). The CDR3: CATRTENTGELFF. The CDR3 DNA reads TGCGCCACGAGGACAGAGAACACCGGGGAGCTGTTTTTT.